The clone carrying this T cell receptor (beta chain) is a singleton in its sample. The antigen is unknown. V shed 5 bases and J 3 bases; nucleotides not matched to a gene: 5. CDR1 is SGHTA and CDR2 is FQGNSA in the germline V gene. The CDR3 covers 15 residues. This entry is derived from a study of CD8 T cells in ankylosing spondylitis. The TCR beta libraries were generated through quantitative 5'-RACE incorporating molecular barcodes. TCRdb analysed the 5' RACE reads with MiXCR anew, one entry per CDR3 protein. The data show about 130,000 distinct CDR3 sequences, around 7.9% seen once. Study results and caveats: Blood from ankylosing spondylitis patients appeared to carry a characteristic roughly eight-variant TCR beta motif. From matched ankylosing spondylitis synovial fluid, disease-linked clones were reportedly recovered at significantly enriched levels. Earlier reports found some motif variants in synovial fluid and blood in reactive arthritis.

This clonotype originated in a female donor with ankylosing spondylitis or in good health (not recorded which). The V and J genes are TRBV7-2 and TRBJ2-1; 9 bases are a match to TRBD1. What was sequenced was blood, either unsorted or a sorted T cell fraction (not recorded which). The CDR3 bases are TGTGCCAGCAGCGACACAGGGGGCGTCTACAATGAGCAGTTCTTC. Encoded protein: CASSDTGGVYNEQFF.